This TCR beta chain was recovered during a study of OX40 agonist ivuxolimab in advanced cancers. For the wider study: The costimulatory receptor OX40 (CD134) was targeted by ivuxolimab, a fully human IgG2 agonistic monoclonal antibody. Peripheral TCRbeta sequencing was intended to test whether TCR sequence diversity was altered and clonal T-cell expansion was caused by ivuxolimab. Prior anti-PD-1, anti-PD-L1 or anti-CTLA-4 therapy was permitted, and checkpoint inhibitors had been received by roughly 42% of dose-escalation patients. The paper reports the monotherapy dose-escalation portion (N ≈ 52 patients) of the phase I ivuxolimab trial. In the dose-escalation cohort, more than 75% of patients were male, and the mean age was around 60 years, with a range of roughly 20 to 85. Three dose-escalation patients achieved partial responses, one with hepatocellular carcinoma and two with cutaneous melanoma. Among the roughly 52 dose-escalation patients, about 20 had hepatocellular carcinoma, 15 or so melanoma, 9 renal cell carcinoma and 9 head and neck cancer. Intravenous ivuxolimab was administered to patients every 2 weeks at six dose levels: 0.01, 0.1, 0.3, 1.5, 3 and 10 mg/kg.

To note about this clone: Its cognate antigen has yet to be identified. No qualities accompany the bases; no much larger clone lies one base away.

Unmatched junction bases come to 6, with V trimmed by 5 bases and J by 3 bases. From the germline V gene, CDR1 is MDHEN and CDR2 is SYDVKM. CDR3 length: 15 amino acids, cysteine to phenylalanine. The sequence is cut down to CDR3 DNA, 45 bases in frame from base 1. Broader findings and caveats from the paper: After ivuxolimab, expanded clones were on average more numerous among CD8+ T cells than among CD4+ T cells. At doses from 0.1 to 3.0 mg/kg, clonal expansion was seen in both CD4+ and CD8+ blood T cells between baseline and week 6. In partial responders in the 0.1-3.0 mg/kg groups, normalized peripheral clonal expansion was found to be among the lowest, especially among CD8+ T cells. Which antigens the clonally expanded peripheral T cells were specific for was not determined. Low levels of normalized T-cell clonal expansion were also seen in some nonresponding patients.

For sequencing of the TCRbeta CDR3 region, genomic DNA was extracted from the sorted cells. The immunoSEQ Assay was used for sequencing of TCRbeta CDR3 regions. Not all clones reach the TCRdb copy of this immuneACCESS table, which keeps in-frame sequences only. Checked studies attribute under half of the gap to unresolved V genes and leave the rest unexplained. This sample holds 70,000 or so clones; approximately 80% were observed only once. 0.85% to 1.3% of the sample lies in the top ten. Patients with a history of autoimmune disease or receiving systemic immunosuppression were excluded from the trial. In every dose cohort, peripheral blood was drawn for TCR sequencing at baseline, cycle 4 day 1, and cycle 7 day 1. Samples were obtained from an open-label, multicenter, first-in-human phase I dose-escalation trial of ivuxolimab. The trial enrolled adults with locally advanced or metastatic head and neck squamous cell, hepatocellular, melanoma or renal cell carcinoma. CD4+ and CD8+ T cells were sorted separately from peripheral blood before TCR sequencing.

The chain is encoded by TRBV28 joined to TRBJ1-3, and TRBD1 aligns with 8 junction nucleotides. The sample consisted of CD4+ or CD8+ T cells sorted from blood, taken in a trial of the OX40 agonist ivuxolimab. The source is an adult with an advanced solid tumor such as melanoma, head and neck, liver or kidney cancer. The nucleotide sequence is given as TGTGCCAGCAGTCCCGGGACAGGCTTTGGAAACACCATATATTTT. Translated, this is CASSPGTGFGNTIYF.